Shown below are 26 T cell receptor beta chains from a single sample sequenced in a study of blood T cell repertoires in COVID-19. The method was immunoSEQ multiplex PCR; TCRdb's version includes in-frame clones alone and lacks a portion of them. Of some 300,000 clones in the sample, approximately 90% are singletons; the top ten hold approximately 4.1%. Sequencing was carried out using PBMCs or T cells enriched from blood (not recorded which). These receptors were collected from a man aged 30 to 45 who had recovered from COVID-19.

V and J are TRBV5-1 and TRBJ2-1; maybe TRBD1 (5 bases). The germline V and J ends were trimmed by 2 bases and 10 bases, with 7 bases remaining between them. Germline CDR1 reads SGHRS; CDR2 reads YFSETQ. CDR3 length: 11 amino acids. The DNA for the CDR3 is TGCGCCAGCAGCTTACAGGCGGAGCAGTTCTTC. Amino acids: CASSLQAEQFF.

The chain employs TRBV18 and TRBJ2-2, with 11 positions matching TRBD1. The V segment lost 5 bases and the J segment 7 bases; nucleotides outside the gene matches: 6. Germline V CDR1 and CDR2: KGHSH, LQKENI. The CDR3 is made up of 15 amino acids. CDR3 in DNA: TGTGCCAGCTCATCCGGACAGGGGGCAATCGGGGAGCTGTTTTTT. It encodes CASSSGQGAIGELFF.

The chain recombines TRBV6-5 with TRBJ2-7; D gene unclear. Germline V CDR1 and CDR2: MNHEY, SVGAGI. V was clipped by 8 bases and J by 0 bases, with 11 bases between them. CDR3 length: 13 residues. This CDR3 is CASAAPVSYEQYF. CDR3 DNA sequence: TGTGCCAGCGCCGCTCCGGTCTCCTACGAGCAGTACTTC.

This clone has a single count. The rearrangement uses TRBV5-1 and TRBJ2-7; 12 bases are shared with TRBD1. The germline V gene has CDR1 SGHRS and CDR2 YFSETQ. CDR3 length: 15 residues. V lost 4 bases and J lost 12; bases outside the gene matches: 14. CDR3 residues: CASSMALRDRGRRYF. CDR3 in DNA: TGCGCCAGCAGCATGGCTCTCCGGGACAGGGGGCGCCGGTACTTC.

This clone was observed a handful of times. V gene TRBV2 combines with J gene TRBJ1-3; 8 bases align to TRBD1. The CDR3 loop spans 13 amino acids. Germline-derived CDR1 and CDR2 are SNHLY and FYNNEI. The V and J ends lost 5 bases and 8 bases, in that order; junction bases with no gene match: 5. The CDR3 sequence: CASSTTGVDTIYF. CDR3 nucleotide sequence: TGTGCCAGCAGTACGACAGGGGTGGACACCATATATTTT. The full variable domain, rest sourced from reference TRBV2 and TRBJ1-3, is EPEVTQTPSHQVTQMGQEVILRCVPISNHLYFYWYRQILGQKVEFLVSFYNNEISEKSEIFDDQFSVERPDGSNFTLKIRSTKLEDSAMYFCASSTTGVDTIYFGEGSWLTVV.

The rearrangement uses TRBV30 and TRBJ1-6, with a possible D match to TRBD1 (5 bases). Germline lookup yields CDR1 GTSNPN and CDR2 SVGIG (reference sequence). V lost 2 bases to trimming and J lost 2 bases, with 13 bases between them. This CDR3 is 16 amino acids long. CDR3 sequence: CAWSRGAGPYNSPLHF. CDR3 nucleotide sequence: TGTGCCTGGAGTCGGGGCGCGGGGCCCTATAATTCACCCCTCCACTTT. Looking up the rest from reference TRBV30 and TRBJ1-6 gives the full variable domain: SQTIHQWPATLVQPVGSPLSLECTVEGTSNPNLYWYRQAAGRGLQLLFYSVGIGQISSEVPQNLSASRPQDRQFILSSKKLLLSDSGFYLCAWSRGAGPYNSPLHFGNGTRLTVT.

The chain joins TRBV29-1 to TRBJ2-1; 7 bases map to TRBD2. Germline assignment: CDR1 SQVTM and CDR2 ANQGSEA. Trimming at V came to 4 bases and at J to 6 bases, leaving 6 bases not matched to a gene. The CDR3 covers 13 residues. Here the CDR3 reads CSVGGGRSNEQFF. The CDR3 DNA sequence: TGCAGCGTTGGGGGGGGGAGATCCAATGAGCAGTTCTTC.

The chain joins TRBV6-4 to TRBJ2-1; 11 nucleotides agree with TRBD1. Germline trimming cut 4 bases from V and 7 bases from J; bases unmatched to any gene: 12. The CDR3 consists of 17 residues. The germline CDR1 and CDR2 sequences are MRHNA and SNTAGT. CDR3 in amino acids: CASSAETGTGGRNEQFF. In DNA form, the CDR3 reads TGTGCCAGCAGTGCCGAAACCGGGACAGGGGGGCGGAATGAGCAGTTCTTC.

The genes are TRBV30 and TRBJ1-1, with 10 bases matching TRBD1. V gave up 7 bases and J gave up 0 bases; unmatched junction bases: 5. The V gene's germline CDR1 is GTSNPN and CDR2 SVGIG (reference sequence). This CDR3 region has 14 residues. Written as DNA, the CDR3 is TGTGCCTTCCGGGACAGGGGTATGAACACTGAAGCTTTCTTT. Amino acid sequence: CAFRDRGMNTEAFF.

This rearrangement joins TRBV24-1 to TRBJ2-1; D call uncertain. The CDR3 spans 16 residues. V was shortened by 1 base and J by 0 bases, with 9 bases between the two germline ends. Germline V gene data show CDR1 as KGHDR and CDR2 as SFDVKD. The CDR3 DNA is TGTGCCACCAGTGATTTTAGTCCAAGCTCCTACAATGAGCAGTTCTTC. Translation gives CATSDFSPSSYNEQFF.

This rearrangement joins TRBV5-1 to TRBJ2-1, with TRBD2 matching 11 bases. Germline CDR1 is SGHRS and CDR2 is YFSETQ. J lost 7 bases, V lost 3 bases, and 6 bases had no gene match. The CDR3 has 15 residues. As DNA, the CDR3 is TGCGCCAGCAGCTCGACCGGGACTAGCGGTAATGAGCAGTTCTTC. Its protein product is CASSSTGTSGNEQFF.

The genes are TRBV30 and TRBJ2-3; no clear D gene. Trimming pared 3 bases from V and 2 bases from J, leaving 9 bases between. The germline V gene has CDR1 GTSNPN and CDR2 SVGIG (reference sequence). The CDR3 covers 13 residues. CDR3 amino acids: CAWSSLDTDTQYF. DNA for the CDR3: TGTGCCTGGAGCTCACTTGACACAGATACGCAGTATTTT.

The chain links TRBV5-1 to TRBJ1-1, with TRBD1 identical over 9 bases. The CDR3 totals 14 residues. The V gene's germline CDR1 is SGHRS and CDR2 YFSETQ. J gave up 4 bases and V 2 bases, and 3 bases lay outside the gene matches. The CDR3 here is CASSLADRGTEAFF. The CDR3 DNA follows: TGCGCCAGCAGCTTAGCGGACAGGGGCACTGAAGCTTTCTTT. The entire variable domain, with the rest obtained from reference TRBV5-1 and TRBJ1-1, is as follows: KAGVTQTPRYLIKTRGQQVTLSCSPISGHRSVSWYQQTPGQGLQFLFEYFSETQRNKGNFPGRFSGRQFSNSRSEMNVSTLELGDSALYLCASSLADRGTEAFFGQGTRLTVV.

The J gene is TRBJ2-7, the V gene TRBV10-3, with 10 bases matching TRBD2. Trimming at V came to 2 bases and at J to 2 bases, leaving 3 bases not matched to a gene. There are 15 residues in the CDR3. Germline V gives CDR1 ENHRY, CDR2 SYGVKD. The CDR3, as DNA: TGTGCCATCAGTGAGGAAGCGGGAGGGACCTACGAGCAGTACTTC. Translating gives CAISEEAGGTYEQYF.

This chain connects TRBV24-1 to TRBJ2-7, with 7 bases matching TRBD1. The CDR3 runs to 16 residues. CDR1 and CDR2 (germline): KGHDR, SFDVKD. With V trimmed by 2 bases and J by 0 bases, 6 bases remained unmatched. For the CDR3, the DNA is TGTGCCACCAGTGATTCCACAGGGGCGAGCTCCTACGAGCAGTACTTC. This gives the protein CATSDSTGASSYEQYF.

J is TRBJ1-5 and V is TRBV5-1; D uncertain. Germline values: CDR1 SGHRS, CDR2 YFSETQ. CDR3 length: 14 residues. V gave up 2 bases and J gave up 3 bases, with 9 bases separating them. The CDR3 loop is CASSFDGNNQPQHF. The CDR3 DNA reads as TGCGCCAGCAGCTTTGACGGGAACAATCAGCCCCAGCATTTT. The whole variable domain, filled in from reference TRBV5-1 and TRBJ1-5, reads KAGVTQTPRYLIKTRGQQVTLSCSPISGHRSVSWYQQTPGQGLQFLFEYFSETQRNKGNFPGRFSGRQFSNSRSEMNVSTLELGDSALYLCASSFDGNNQPQHFGDGTRLSIL.

The sample holds a few counts of this clone. V and J are TRBV7-6 and TRBJ2-7, with D possibly matching TRBD1 (5 bases). Germline V gene lookup returns CDR1 SGHVS and CDR2 FNYEAQ. V was trimmed by 1 base and J by 2 bases, leaving 9 bases between them. This CDR3 comprises 14 residues. The CDR3 loop is CASSLGQPPYEQYF. The CDR3 region has the DNA TGTGCCAGCAGCTTAGGACAGCCACCCTACGAGCAGTACTTC.

The chain couples TRBV11-3 to TRBJ2-7; the match to TRBD2 covers 12 bases. This CDR3 region has 16 residues. V was clipped by 2 bases and J by 3 bases; unmatched bases: 5. Germline V gene data show CDR1 as SGHNT and CDR2 as YENEEA. CDR3 residues: CASSLLSTSGSYEQYF. The CDR3 DNA reads TGTGCCAGCAGCTTATTGTCGACTAGCGGGAGCTACGAGCAGTACTTC.

The rearrangement links TRBV14 to TRBJ2-7; D might be TRBD1 (5 bases). Between the trimmed V and J ends, which lost 4 bases and 4 bases, there was a span of 14 bases. CDR1 and CDR2 (germline): SGHDN, FVKESK. CDR3 length: 14 residues. CDR3 sequence: CASSRGGGLYEQYF. Written as DNA, the CDR3 is TGTGCCAGCAGCCGGGGCGGTGGCCTATACGAGCAGTACTTC.

The V call is TRBV6-6, the J call TRBJ2-2; TRBD2 aligns across 13 bases. The CDR3 has 20 amino acids. Trimming took 5 bases from V and 3 from J; bases not matched to a gene: 15. Germline values: CDR1 MNHNY, CDR2 SVGAGI (reference sequence). CDR3 residues: CASSPRLAGGLGSDTGELFF. The CDR3 bases are TGTGCCAGCAGTCCTAGACTAGCGGGAGGCCTCGGGTCGGACACCGGGGAGCTGTTTTTT.

V is TRBV21-1 and J is TRBJ2-3; the table's D call of TRBD2 was not tested on the DNA. TRBV21-1 is a known pseudogene. The CDR3 spans 17 residues. CDR3 DNA: TGTGCCAGCACCAAGAGGGGGGGGCGACAGAGCACAGATACGCAGTATTTT. Its protein is CASTKRGGRQSTDTQYF.

The genes are TRBV11-2 and TRBJ2-7, with 8 positions matching TRBD1. The CDR3 sequence is 14 residues long. V dropped 5 bases and J dropped 7; count of bases not matched to a gene: 10. From germline, CDR1 is SGHAT and CDR2 FQNNGV. Written as DNA, the CDR3 is TGTGCCAGCAGCGTCGGGACAGGACTTCGGGAGCAGTACTTC. It codes for CASSVGTGLREQYF.

The chain recombines TRBV4-1 with TRBJ2-7; 8 bases fit TRBD2. The CDR3 runs to 15 residues. V shed 6 bases, J shed 0 bases, and the junction held 7 bases outside the gene matches. CDR1 and CDR2 (germline): MGHRA, YSYEKL. CDR3 coding DNA: TGCGCCAGCAGTCCGCTAGCGGGCATCTCCTACGAGCAGTACTTC. Protein sequence: CASSPLAGISYEQYF.

The chain combines TRBV11-2 with TRBJ2-1, with TRBD2 identical over 9 bases. The CDR3 length is 17 residues. Germline CDR1 SGHAT, CDR2 FQNNGV. The V segment lost 4 bases and the J segment 7 bases; nucleotides outside the gene matches: 14. The CDR3 DNA sequence: TGTGCCAGCAGCTCGGGGGTGGCTAGCGGGGTGGTTAATGAGCAGTTCTTC. Its translation: CASSSGVASGVVNEQFF.

This sequence joins TRBV6-5 and TRBJ1-1; perhaps TRBD1 as D (5 bases). Germline-derived CDR1 and CDR2 are MNHEY and SVGAGI. The CDR3 is made up of 15 amino acids. Trimming left V 0 bases short and J 6 bases short, with 14 bases between. This chain's CDR3 is CASSYSGEGFPEAFF. CDR3 bases: TGTGCCAGCAGTTACTCAGGGGAGGGGTTCCCTGAAGCTTTCTTT.

The CDR3 here is CASSLAPRALTEAFF. The CDR3 bases are TGTGCCAGCAGCTTGGCTCCCAGGGCTCTCACTGAAGCTTTCTTT. The J gene is TRBJ1-1, the V gene TRBV5-5, with a tentative D call TRBD1 (5 bases). CDR1 and CDR2 from the germline V gene are SGHKS and YYEKEE (reference sequence). V was clipped by 0 bases and J by 4 bases, with 13 bases between them. CDR3 length equals 15 residues.